Shown below are 11 T cell receptor beta chains from a single sample sequenced in a study of T cells after posttransplantation cyclophosphamide. Measured with immunoSEQ multiplex PCR; TCRdb has only the in-frame clones, and not every one. The sample gives about 30,000 clones, none seen only once, and the top ten clones hold under 3%. The specimen sequenced was PBMCs. The receptor set was obtained from a woman aged 60-70 years in good health, CMV-negative, and a related stem cell transplant donor.

In its sample, this clone was seen many times. The rearrangement links TRBV19 to TRBJ1-1; D gene uncertain. Germline V gives CDR1 LNHDA, CDR2 SQIVND (reference sequence). V lost 1 base and J lost 0, with 12 bases in between. There are 16 residues in the CDR3. The CDR3 coding sequence is TGTGCCAGTAGTATAGCCTCGAGAGGCTTGAACACTGAAGCTTTCTTT. Translation: CASSIASRGLNTEAFF.

This clone was detected ten times or more. The chain uses TRBV7-2 and TRBJ1-3, with 7 bases that match TRBD1. J gave up 1 base and V 5 bases, and 11 bases lay outside the gene matches. The CDR3 loop spans 17 amino acids. Germline values: CDR1 SGHTA, CDR2 FQGNSA. The CDR3 protein is CASSAGRQGVSGNTIYF. CDR3 nucleotide sequence: TGTGCCAGCAGCGCGGGAAGACAGGGAGTTTCTGGAAACACCATATATTTT.

This clone was recorded at least ten times. The chain joins TRBV27 to TRBJ2-1, with TRBD2 identical over 9 bases. The germline gives CDR1 MNHEY, CDR2 SMNVEV (reference sequence). V was pared by 6 bases and J by 7 bases, with 10 bases of the junction left unmatched. The length of the CDR3 is 15 residues. DNA of the CDR3: TGTGCCAGCAGCCCGGCGGGGGGGGCATTAAATGAGCAGTTCTTC. This encodes CASSPAGGALNEQFF.

This clone has more than one count but fewer than ten. The chain has TRBV5-1 and TRBJ2-2; 15 nucleotides match TRBD2. V trimming: 3 bases; J trimming: 8 bases; junction bases outside the gene matches: 5. The CDR3 is 16 amino acids. Germline values: CDR1 SGHRS, CDR2 YFSETQ. As DNA, the CDR3 is TGCGCCAGCAGCTGGACTAGCGGGAGGGCCATGGGGGAGCTGTTTTTT. Its protein product is CASSWTSGRAMGELFF.

As for this clone: At one end, the junction sequence differs from germline, possibly due to a read error. V gene TRBV4-1 combines with J gene TRBJ2-3; TRBD2 aligns across 10 bases. This CDR3 comprises 13 residues. Germline assignment: CDR1 MGHRA and CDR2 YSYEKL. The CDR3 DNA reads TGCACCAGCAGCGGGGGGGACACAGATACGCAGTATTTT. This translates into CTSSGGDTDTQYF.

Many counts were recorded for this clone. The V gene is TRBV2, the J gene TRBJ1-1, with TRBD1 as a possible D gene (6 bases). V lost 6 bases and J 11 bases, leaving 16 bases between the germline ends. The CDR3 extends over 12 amino acids. Germline V gene lookup returns CDR1 SNHLY and CDR2 FYNNEI. CDR3 bases: TGTGCCAGCAGCCTAGGGGGACCTGGGGCTTTCTTT. The encoded protein is CASSLGGPGAFF.

The chain carries TRBV29-1 and TRBJ2-7; 7 nucleotides match TRBD1. The CDR3 sequence is 15 residues long. V lost 5 bases, J lost 2 bases, and 12 bases stayed unmatched. Germline CDR1 is SQVTM and CDR2 is ANQGSEA. This CDR3 reads CSVSPTGVGPYEQYF. The DNA of the CDR3 is TGCAGCGTTTCCCCAACAGGGGTGGGCCCCTACGAGCAGTACTTC.

This clone was detected many times. This chain connects TRBV5-1 to TRBJ1-2; D gene ambiguous. Germline CDR1 SGHRS, CDR2 YFSETQ. CDR3 length equals 14 residues. V lost 0 bases, J lost 4 bases, and 10 bases lay in between. CDR3: CASSLDPGGYGYTF. The CDR3 coding sequence is TGCGCCAGCAGCTTGGACCCAGGAGGCTATGGCTACACCTTC.

Ten or more counts support this clone. The chain is built from TRBV5-4 and TRBJ2-3, with D perhaps TRBD2 (5 bases). Germline lookup yields CDR1 SGHNT and CDR2 YYREEE (reference sequence). V lost 4 bases and J 2 bases, leaving 17 bases between the germline ends. This CDR3 is 16 amino acids long. The CDR3 spells CASSPEPLAYTDTQYF. Here the CDR3 DNA reads TGTGCCAGCAGCCCCGAACCTCTAGCTTACACAGATACGCAGTATTTT.

This clone was counted ten times or more. The chain uses TRBV28 and TRBJ1-3, with a tentative D call TRBD1 (6 bases). The CDR3 is 15 residues long. Germline values: CDR1 MDHEN, CDR2 SYDVKM. With 7 bases removed from V and 4 bases from J, the gap between germline ends came to 17 bases. CDR3 in amino acids: CASNLSGGAGNTIYF. The CDR3 DNA reads TGTGCCAGCAACCTAAGTGGGGGGGCGGGAAACACCATATATTTT.

The V gene is TRBV7-2, the J gene TRBJ2-2; 9 bases fit TRBD2. This CDR3 spans 17 amino acids. V shed 5 bases and J 2 bases; nucleotides not matched to a gene: 9. The germline CDR1 and CDR2 sequences are SGHTA and FQGNSA. CDR3 sequence: CASSPVAGGRNTGELFF. The CDR3 bases are TGTGCCAGCAGCCCCGTGGCGGGAGGGCGTAACACCGGGGAGCTGTTTTTT.